This TCR beta chain was sequenced during a study of beta chain features in type 1 diabetes. CDR3 length: 14 amino acids. Germline V lookup: CDR1 MNHNS, CDR2 SASEGT. Trimming removed 6 bases at V and 0 bases at J, with 9 bases between. Findings of the study overall: The naive, central memory and Treg TCRB repertoires showed an apparent similarity that was greater among patients than among healthy donors. All four CD4+ subsets of Type 1 diabetes patients contained TCRB CDR3s that were moderately but significantly shorter.

Expressed TCRB transcripts were sequenced because the entire RNA isolate underwent reverse transcription. There were several million reads on average in the naive, central memory and regulatory T cell samples. Sequencing was performed with immunoSEQ multiplex PCR; in TCRdb, only in-frame clones are kept and a portion is missing. The sample lists 600,000 to 700,000 clones, roughly an eighth seen once, with about 0.02% in the top ten. There are a few counts of this clone. No antigen is known for it. The chain employs TRBV6-1 and TRBJ2-1; D is unresolved. Sequenced: naive CD4+ T cells from blood. The source of this sequence is a man younger than 30 with type 1 diabetes. CDR3 residues: CASRYESSYNEQFF. The CDR3 nucleotides read TGTGCCAGCAGGTACGAAAGCTCCTACAATGAGCAGTTCTTC.